Sequencing of this TCR beta chain was carried out in a study of shared clonotypes between healthy human individuals. Across the study: Researchers drew samples from a couple of women and a few men aged 18 to 49.

As defined, naive CD8 cells were CD45RO-negative and positively selected for CCR7, with terminally differentiated effector memory CD45RA+ cells excluded. All donors were healthy HIV-negative adults lacking recent acute infections or vaccinations. V was pared by 5 bases and J by 4 bases, with 18 bases between. The germline gives CDR1 LNHNV, CDR2 YYDKDF (reference sequence). The CDR3 covers 16 residues. For every subset, genomic DNA was evenly distributed across several immunoSEQ plates. How the authors handled the data: As immunoSEQ supplied junction-only sequences (without quality scores), filtering differed. Profiling relied on immunoSEQ multiplex PCR, and the TCRdb table lists in-frame clones only, not all of them. V, J and clone size are taken as reported in that table, and D and trimming were inferred from the DNA itself. The sample consists of fewer than 850,000 clones, just over 95% of them appearing once.

This sequence was found in a man aged 30 to 39 in good health. Sample: naive CD8+ T cells sorted from blood. The chain links TRBV15 to TRBJ2-1; D ambiguous. CDR3 region: CATSGDSVAAYNEQFF. CDR3 bases: TGTGCCACCAGCGGCGACTCAGTGGCCGCGTACAATGAGCAGTTCTTC.